This is a list of T cell receptor beta chains from one sample in a study of shared clonotypes between healthy human individuals. Using immunoSEQ multiplex PCR, the repertoire was profiled, and TCRdb retains in-frame clones only, with some absent. The sample holds 2.3 million or so clones, over 85% seen once. Input material: naive CD4+ T cells from PBMCs. The origin of the receptors is a man aged 18-30 years in good health. Some clones in this sample may be carry-over from other donors' samples. CDR3s include the opening cysteine and the closing phenylalanine or tryptophan. Fields, in order: CDR3 protein, CDR3 DNA, V gene, J gene, D gene, clone size. The D gene is left open where the match is weak. The listing skips clone size in some rows; elsewhere it reads once, few, many or a size class.

cdr3_aa: CASRTGGTYEQYF; cdr3_nt: TGTGCCAGCAGGACAGGGGGCACCTACGAGCAGTACTTC; v_call: TRBV6-5; j_call: TRBJ2-7; d_call: TRBD1; clone_size: .
cdr3_aa: CASSLELGQILRAGELFF; cdr3_nt: TGTGCCAGCAGCTTAGAGTTAGGACAGATACTCCGGGCCGGGGAGCTGTTTTTT; v_call: TRBV7-8; j_call: TRBJ2-2; d_call: .; clone_size: .
cdr3_aa: CASSLEGGPGTSWQYF; cdr3_nt: TGTGCCAGCAGCTTGGAAGGGGGTCCCGGGACCTCGTGGCAGTACTTC; v_call: TRBV5-4; j_call: TRBJ2-7; d_call: .; clone_size: once
cdr3_aa: CASSSSGNVAFF; cdr3_nt: .; v_call: TRBV28; j_call: TRBJ1-1; d_call: .; clone_size: few
cdr3_aa: CASSPRTGAIYNEPFF; cdr3_nt: TGTGCCAGTAGTCCAAGGACAGGGGCGATCTACAATGAGCCCTTCTTC; v_call: TRBV19; j_call: TRBJ2-1; d_call: TRBD1; clone_size: .
cdr3_aa: CASSTPQGGRHGYTF; cdr3_nt: TGTGCCAGCAGCACACCTCAGGGGGGGCGTCATGGCTACACCTTC; v_call: TRBV7-9; j_call: TRBJ1-2; d_call: TRBD1; clone_size: .
cdr3_aa: CASSFRASQSSYNEQFF; cdr3_nt: TGTGCCAGCAGTTTTCGGGCTAGCCAGAGCTCCTACAATGAGCAGTTCTTC; v_call: TRBV28; j_call: TRBJ2-1; d_call: .; clone_size: .
cdr3_aa: CAWSVPGTGHQPQHF; cdr3_nt: TGTGCCTGGAGTGTTCCCGGGACAGGGCATCAGCCCCAGCATTTT; v_call: TRBV30; j_call: TRBJ1-5; d_call: TRBD1; clone_size: .
cdr3_aa: CSVGRVLTDTQYF; cdr3_nt: TGCAGCGTCGGGAGGGTACTCACAGATACGCAGTATTTT; v_call: TRBV29-1; j_call: TRBJ2-3; d_call: TRBD2; clone_size: .
cdr3_aa: CASSPGTSYEQYF; cdr3_nt: TGTGCCAGCAGTCCCGGGACTTCCTACGAGCAGTACTTC; v_call: TRBV27; j_call: TRBJ2-7; d_call: .; clone_size: .
cdr3_aa: CASSDRGHNSPLHF; cdr3_nt: TGTGCCAGCAGCGACAGGGGCCATAATTCACCCCTCCACTTT; v_call: TRBV2; j_call: TRBJ1-6; d_call: TRBD1; clone_size: .
cdr3_aa: CASSYRSSYNEQFF; cdr3_nt: TGTGCCAGCAGTTACAGATCCTCCTACAATGAGCAGTTCTTC; v_call: TRBV6-5; j_call: TRBJ2-1; d_call: .; clone_size: .
cdr3_aa: CASSPGASGAYNEQFF; cdr3_nt: TGTGCCAGCAGCCCCGGGGCTAGCGGTGCCTACAATGAGCAGTTCTTC; v_call: TRBV9; j_call: TRBJ2-1; d_call: TRBD2; clone_size: .
cdr3_aa: CSASGGPEAFF; cdr3_nt: TGCAGTGCTTCAGGGGGACCTGAAGCTTTCTTT; v_call: TRBV20-1; j_call: TRBJ1-1; d_call: TRBD1; clone_size: .
cdr3_aa: CASSPRAGGAGDTQYF; cdr3_nt: TGTGCCAGCAGCCCCCGGGCGGGGGGCGCCGGAGATACGCAGTATTTT; v_call: TRBV7-3; j_call: TRBJ2-3; d_call: TRBD2; clone_size: once
cdr3_aa: CASSFGLAGGTQETQYF; cdr3_nt: TGCGCCAGCAGCTTTGGGCTAGCGGGAGGGACTCAAGAGACCCAGTACTTC; v_call: TRBV5-1; j_call: TRBJ2-5; d_call: TRBD2; clone_size: .
cdr3_aa: CASLPRTGGGYTF; cdr3_nt: TGCGCCAGCCTACCCCGGACAGGGGGTGGCTACACCTTC; v_call: TRBV10-1; j_call: TRBJ1-2; d_call: TRBD1; clone_size: few
cdr3_aa: CACQASGKYNEQFF; cdr3_nt: TGTGCCTGCCAAGCTAGCGGGAAATACAATGAGCAGTTCTTC; v_call: TRBV30; j_call: TRBJ2-1; d_call: TRBD2; clone_size: .
cdr3_aa: CASGPNYNEQFF; cdr3_nt: TGTGCCAGCGGGCCGAACTACAATGAGCAGTTCTTC; v_call: TRBV11-2; j_call: TRBJ2-1; d_call: .; clone_size: .
cdr3_aa: CASSANLQGFSYEQYF; cdr3_nt: TGTGCCAGCAGCGCCAACTTACAGGGTTTTTCCTACGAGCAGTACTTC; v_call: TRBV9; j_call: TRBJ2-7; d_call: .; clone_size: .
cdr3_aa: CASSHRWPGGSEMNTEAFF; cdr3_nt: TGCGCCAGCAGCCACCGGTGGCCTGGCGGCTCGGAAATGAACACTGAAGCTTTCTTT; v_call: TRBV5-1; j_call: TRBJ1-1; d_call: .; clone_size: .
cdr3_aa: CASNPNSGNTIYF; cdr3_nt: TGTGCCAGCAACCCTAACTCTGGAAACACCATATATTTT; v_call: TRBV2; j_call: TRBJ1-3; d_call: .; clone_size: .
cdr3_aa: CASTQTSGGYTGELFF; cdr3_nt: TGTGCCAGCACCCAGACTAGCGGGGGATACACCGGGGAGCTGTTTTTT; v_call: TRBV28; j_call: TRBJ2-2; d_call: TRBD2; clone_size: .
cdr3_aa: CASSLGTSSSGNTIYF; cdr3_nt: TGTGCCAGCTCCCTTGGGACGTCCAGCTCTGGAAACACCATATATTTT; v_call: TRBV18; j_call: TRBJ1-3; d_call: .; clone_size: .
cdr3_aa: CASSLASGGVGTQYF; cdr3_nt: TGCGCCAGCAGCTTGGCGTCCGGAGGTGTGGGGACCCAGTACTTC; v_call: TRBV5-1; j_call: TRBJ2-5; d_call: .; clone_size: once
cdr3_aa: CASSSLIDSNEKLFF; cdr3_nt: TGTGCCAGCAGTTCCTTAATAGACAGTAATGAAAAACTGTTTTTT; v_call: TRBV27; j_call: TRBJ1-4; d_call: .; clone_size: .
cdr3_aa: CASKGGYSNQPQHF; cdr3_nt: TGTGCCAGCAAAGGGGGATATAGCAATCAGCCCCAGCATTTT; v_call: TRBV7-9; j_call: TRBJ1-5; d_call: .; clone_size: .
cdr3_aa: CASSPYGQVNTGELFF; cdr3_nt: TGTGCCAGCTCCCCCTATGGCCAGGTGAACACCGGGGAGCTGTTTTTT; v_call: TRBV18; j_call: TRBJ2-2; d_call: .; clone_size: .
cdr3_aa: CASSAGVPGEKLFF; cdr3_nt: TGTGCCAGCAGCGCCGGTGTCCCGGGGGAAAAACTGTTTTTT; v_call: TRBV11-2; j_call: TRBJ1-4; d_call: .; clone_size: .
cdr3_aa: CASSHTTGTSEQYF; cdr3_nt: TGTGCCAGCAGCCACACCACAGGAACGAGCGAGCAGTACTTC; v_call: TRBV7-9; j_call: TRBJ2-7; d_call: .; clone_size: .
cdr3_aa: CASSQQMNTEAFF; cdr3_nt: TGTGCCAGCAGCCAGCAGATGAACACTGAAGCTTTCTTT; v_call: TRBV7-3; j_call: TRBJ1-1; d_call: .; clone_size: .
cdr3_aa: CASSVGGTYAGYEQYF; cdr3_nt: TGTGCCAGCAGCGTAGGCGGGACATACGCGGGGTACGAGCAGTACTTC; v_call: TRBV9; j_call: TRBJ2-7; d_call: .; clone_size: .
cdr3_aa: CASLTGANVLTF; cdr3_nt: TGTGCCAGCCTTACTGGGGCCAACGTCCTGACTTTC; v_call: TRBV28; j_call: TRBJ2-6; d_call: .; clone_size: .
cdr3_aa: CASSLGALNEQYF; cdr3_nt: TGCGCCAGCAGCTTGGGGGCCTTAAACGAGCAGTACTTC; v_call: TRBV5-1; j_call: TRBJ2-7; d_call: .; clone_size: .
cdr3_aa: CASSVPWGDTIYF; cdr3_nt: TGTGCCAGCAGCGTTCCTTGGGGGGACACCATATATTTT; v_call: TRBV13; j_call: TRBJ1-3; d_call: .; clone_size: .
cdr3_aa: CASSFAGDQPQHF; cdr3_nt: TGCGCCAGCAGCTTTGCAGGGGATCAGCCCCAGCATTTT; v_call: TRBV5-1; j_call: TRBJ1-5; d_call: .; clone_size: .
cdr3_aa: CASSIGQNSNQPQHF; cdr3_nt: TGTGCCAGTAGTATAGGACAGAATAGCAATCAGCCCCAGCATTTT; v_call: TRBV19; j_call: TRBJ1-5; d_call: .; clone_size: .
cdr3_aa: CASSLPGATNEKLFF; cdr3_nt: TGTGCCAGCAGTTTGCCAGGGGCAACTAATGAAAAACTGTTTTTT; v_call: TRBV28; j_call: TRBJ1-4; d_call: .; clone_size: .
cdr3_aa: CASSTPPSGTYEQYF; cdr3_nt: TGTGCCAGCAGCACCCCTCCTAGCGGGACCTACGAGCAGTACTTC; v_call: TRBV28; j_call: TRBJ2-7; d_call: TRBD2; clone_size: .
cdr3_aa: CASSPEQLQETQYF; cdr3_nt: TGCGCCAGCAGCCCTGAACAGCTCCAAGAGACCCAGTACTTC; v_call: TRBV5-1; j_call: TRBJ2-5; d_call: .; clone_size: .
cdr3_aa: CASSIRVAGAYEQYF; cdr3_nt: TGCGCCAGCAGCATTCGAGTAGCGGGCGCCTACGAGCAGTACTTC; v_call: TRBV5-1; j_call: TRBJ2-7; d_call: TRBD2; clone_size: .
cdr3_aa: CSVETGQKEKLFF; cdr3_nt: TGCAGCGTTGAGACGGGACAGAAGGAAAAACTGTTTTTT; v_call: TRBV29-1; j_call: TRBJ1-4; d_call: TRBD1; clone_size: .
cdr3_aa: CASSNGQNYGYTF; cdr3_nt: TGCGCCAGCAGCAATGGACAGAACTATGGCTACACCTTC; v_call: TRBV10-1; j_call: TRBJ1-2; d_call: .; clone_size: few
cdr3_aa: CASSPIIISTNEKLFF; cdr3_nt: TGTGCCAGCAGCCCAATAATAATTTCAACTAATGAAAAACTGTTTTTT; v_call: TRBV7-9; j_call: TRBJ1-4; d_call: .; clone_size: once
cdr3_aa: CASSFGGFRTQYF; cdr3_nt: TGTGCCAGCAGCTTCGGGGGGTTTAGGACCCAGTACTTC; v_call: TRBV7-2; j_call: TRBJ2-5; d_call: TRBD2; clone_size: .
cdr3_aa: CASSPVGQGASYEQYF; cdr3_nt: TGTGCCAGCTCACCGGTGGGACAGGGGGCCTCCTACGAGCAGTACTTC; v_call: TRBV18; j_call: TRBJ2-7; d_call: TRBD1; clone_size: .
cdr3_aa: CSDEEPSRDEQYF; cdr3_nt: TGCAGCGACGAGGAGCCTTCGAGGGACGAGCAGTACTTC; v_call: TRBV29-1; j_call: TRBJ2-7; d_call: .; clone_size: .
cdr3_aa: CASSPTGGGQPQHF; cdr3_nt: TGTGCCAGCAGTCCGACAGGGGGCGGTCAGCCCCAGCATTTT; v_call: TRBV28; j_call: TRBJ1-5; d_call: TRBD1; clone_size: .
cdr3_aa: CASSTDRRQFF; cdr3_nt: TGTGCCAGCAGCACGGACAGGCGACAGTTCTTC; v_call: TRBV7-2; j_call: TRBJ2-1; d_call: TRBD1; clone_size: .
cdr3_aa: CASSSRNSRTVSSYNEQFF; cdr3_nt: TGCGCCAGCAGCTCCCGCAATTCCCGGACAGTTAGCTCCTACAATGAGCAGTTCTTC; v_call: TRBV5-1; j_call: TRBJ2-1; d_call: .; clone_size: .
cdr3_aa: CSVEFRRGTEAFF; cdr3_nt: TGCAGCGTTGAATTTCGGCGGGGCACTGAAGCTTTCTTT; v_call: TRBV29-1; j_call: TRBJ1-1; d_call: .; clone_size: .
cdr3_aa: CASSLIQGLKTQYF; cdr3_nt: TGTGCCAGCAGCTTAATACAGGGACTTAAGACCCAGTACTTC; v_call: TRBV11-1; j_call: TRBJ2-5; d_call: .; clone_size: .
cdr3_aa: CASSSRDRLGNLVAKNIQYF; cdr3_nt: TGCGCCAGCAGCTCCCGGGACAGACTTGGAAACTTGGTAGCCAAAAACATTCAGTACTTC; v_call: TRBV5-1; j_call: TRBJ2-4; d_call: TRBD1; clone_size: .
cdr3_aa: CASSFYQETQYF; cdr3_nt: TGTGCCAGCAGCTTCTACCAAGAGACCCAGTACTTC; v_call: TRBV7-2; j_call: TRBJ2-5; d_call: .; clone_size: .
cdr3_aa: CASSQGGTGANVLTF; cdr3_nt: TGCGCCAGCAGCCAAGGGGGCACTGGGGCCAACGTCCTGACTTTC; v_call: TRBV5-1; j_call: TRBJ2-6; d_call: TRBD1; clone_size: .